Shown below are 10 T cell receptor beta chains from a single sample sequenced in a study of neoadjuvant anti-PD-1 for oral cavity cancer. Method: immunoSEQ multiplex PCR; TCRdb's copy keeps in-frame clones and lacks some. The sample shows more than 15,000 clones, over 65% of them seen only once. The sequencing used PBMCs, collected before nivolumab (anti-PD-1) treatment. The receptors originated from a person aged 35 to 85 with oral cavity squamous cell carcinoma.

Here the CDR3 DNA reads TGTGCCAGCAGCGCCCGGGACACTTTGAACACTGAAGCTTTCTTT. Protein sequence: CASSARDTLNTEAFF. The gene calls are TRBV7-8 and TRBJ1-1; a weak D match, TRBD1 (6 bases). Trimming removed 5 bases at V and 0 bases at J, with 13 bases between. The CDR3 is made up of 15 amino acids. Germline values: CDR1 SGHVS, CDR2 FQNEAQ.

This clone turned up a few times. V gene TRBV30 combines with J gene TRBJ1-2; TRBD1 matches 8 bases. Germline V gene data show CDR1 as GTSNPN and CDR2 as SVGIG (reference sequence). V was pared by 4 bases and J by 2 bases, with 9 bases of the junction left unmatched. The length of the CDR3 is 15 residues. The CDR3 DNA reads TGTGCCTGGATATTTTCCCGGACAGGGAACTATGGCTACACCTTC. It specifies CAWIFSRTGNYGYTF.

The chain combines TRBV11-2 with TRBJ1-1, with TRBD1 as a possible D gene (6 bases). V shed 0 bases and J shed 0 bases, with 11 bases lying between them. The CDR3 consists of 16 residues. Per the germline V gene, CDR1 is SGHAT and CDR2 is FQNNGV. This CDR3 reads CASSLDRGGLNTEAFF. CDR3 DNA sequence: TGTGCCAGCAGCTTAGATAGGGGGGGCTTGAACACTGAAGCTTTCTTT. Based on the CDR3 plus reference TRBV11-2 and TRBJ1-1, the full variable domain is EAGVAQSPRYKIIEKRQSVAFWCNPISGHATLYWYQQILGQGPKLLIQFQNNGVVDDSQLPKDRFSAERLKGVDSTLKIQPAKLEDSAVYLCASSLDRGGLNTEAFFGQGTRLTVV.

The chain has TRBV6-1 and TRBJ2-3; TRBD2 agrees at 14 bases. The CDR3 contains 16 residues. With 3 bases clipped from V and 4 bases from J, the junction kept 3 bases outside the gene matches. Germline CDR1 and CDR2: MNHNS and SASEGT. In DNA, the CDR3 is TGTGCCAGCAGTGAGACTAGCGGGAGGGCCGCAGATACGCAGTATTTT. It yields the protein CASSETSGRAADTQYF.

V and J are TRBV7-2 and TRBJ2-3; perhaps TRBD1 as D (5 bases). CDR1 is SGHTA, CDR2 FQGNSA, per germline. Trimming cost V 2 bases and J 5 bases, with 11 bases left between them. This CDR3 is built from 14 residues. DNA for the CDR3: TGTGCCAGCAGCTTACAAGGGGCTATAGATACGCAGTATTTT. As protein: CASSLQGAIDTQYF.

This clone appeared a single time. The V call is TRBV6-1, the J call TRBJ2-7; TRBD2 might be the D (5 bases). Germline-derived CDR1 and CDR2 are MNHNS and SASEGT. Trimming removed 3 bases at V and 7 bases at J, with 13 bases between. This CDR3 is built from 13 residues. The CDR3 sequence: CASSDTSSVEQYF. The CDR3 DNA sequence: TGTGCCAGCAGTGACACTAGTAGCGTTGAGCAGTACTTC.

The chain carries TRBV10-3 and TRBJ2-3, with unresolved D. The germline V gene has CDR1 ENHRY and CDR2 SYGVKD. V was pared by 3 bases and J by 1 base, with 5 bases between. CDR3 size: 13 residues. The CDR3 DNA is TGTGCCATCAGTGAAGGTCGCACAGATACGCAGTATTTT. As protein: CAISEGRTDTQYF.

This sequence joins TRBV5-1 and TRBJ2-5, with D perhaps TRBD1 (6 bases). With 4 bases removed from V and 2 bases from J, the gap between germline ends came to 15 bases. CDR3 size: 15 residues. Germline assignment: CDR1 SGHRS and CDR2 YFSETQ. CDR3 bases: TGCGCCAGCAGCCTGGGACACCCTATGCAAGAGACCCAGTACTTC. It translates to CASSLGHPMQETQYF.

The chain links TRBV30 to TRBJ2-2; no clear D. V lost 0 bases, J lost 4 bases, and 15 bases lay in between. Germline CDR1 GTSNPN, CDR2 SVGIG (reference sequence). This CDR3 is built from 16 residues. The CDR3 region is CAWSVPWEGPTGELFF. As DNA, the CDR3 is TGTGCCTGGAGTGTCCCTTGGGAAGGGCCCACCGGGGAGCTGTTTTTT.

The chain joins TRBV25-1 to TRBJ2-4; tentative D call: TRBD1 (5 bases). Trimming pared 1 base from V and 0 bases from J, leaving 7 bases between. The germline gives CDR1 MGHDK, CDR2 SYGVNS. The CDR3 runs to 15 residues. CDR3 sequence: CASSESTVAKNIQYF. The CDR3 nucleotides are TGTGCCAGCAGTGAATCGACAGTAGCCAAAAACATTCAGTACTTC.